Listed below are T cell receptor beta chains from one sample, sequenced in a study of beta chain features in type 1 diabetes. The assay was immunoSEQ multiplex PCR, and TCRdb's table has in-frame clones only and misses some. Counted here are 860,000 or so clones, roughly 15% occurring once; the ten biggest clones make up 0.023%. The sequenced sample was naive CD4+ T cells from blood. The receptors here all came from a woman younger than 35 in good health. CDR3s include the opening cysteine and the closing phenylalanine or tryptophan. D genes are given only for firm matches. Clone size is stated in some rows and not others, as once, few, many or a class when expanded.

V gene: TRBV7-9; clone size: NA; J gene: TRBJ2-1; D gene: NA; CDR3 DNA: TGTGCCAGCAGCTTAGAACGGAGGAACAATGAGCAGTTCTTC; CDR3 protein: CASSLERRNNEQFF
V gene: TRBV7-2; clone size: NA; J gene: TRBJ1-4; D gene: TRBD1; CDR3 DNA: TGTGCCAGCAGCCCTATCGGGACAGATAATGAAAAACTGTTTTTT; CDR3 protein: CASSPIGTDNEKLFF
V gene: TRBV4-2; clone size: few; J gene: TRBJ2-3; D gene: NA; CDR3 DNA: TGTGCCAGCAGTCAATTGGTCACGGACTCAGATACGCAGTATTTT; CDR3 protein: CASSQLVTDSDTQYF
V gene: TRBV4-2; clone size: NA; J gene: TRBJ2-7; D gene: NA; CDR3 DNA: TGTGCCAGCAGCCAAGTAACAATGGGGGGAAACGAGCAGTACTTC; CDR3 protein: CASSQVTMGGNEQYF
V gene: TRBV28; clone size: few; J gene: TRBJ1-4; D gene: NA; CDR3 DNA: TGTGCCAGCGGCCCTCGGGCACTCCACCTGTTTTTT; CDR3 protein: CASGPRALHLFF
V gene: TRBV6-6; clone size: NA; J gene: TRBJ2-7; D gene: TRBD2; CDR3 DNA: TGTGCCAGCAGTTACACCACTAGCGGGCACCACGAGCAGTACTTC; CDR3 protein: CASSYTTSGHHEQYF
V gene: TRBV28; clone size: once; J gene: TRBJ1-2; D gene: NA; CDR3 DNA: TGTGCCAGCAGTTTTAAACTGGGGGGCTACACCTTC; CDR3 protein: CASSFKLGGYTF
V gene: TRBV10-3; clone size: few; J gene: TRBJ2-3; D gene: TRBD1; CDR3 DNA: TGTGCCATCAGTGAGAAGACAGGGGGGGGCACAGATACGCAGTATTTT; CDR3 protein: CAISEKTGGGTDTQYF
V gene: TRBV9; clone size: NA; J gene: TRBJ2-2; D gene: NA; CDR3 DNA: TGTGCCAGCAGCGTAGTCCGGGGCGGCGGGGAGCTGTTTTTT; CDR3 protein: CASSVVRGGGELFF
V gene: TRBV27; clone size: few; J gene: TRBJ2-3; D gene: NA; CDR3 DNA: TGTGCCAGCAGTTTAAGAGGACAGCTCTATACGCAGTATTTT; CDR3 protein: CASSLRGQLYTQYF
V gene: TRBV15; clone size: NA; J gene: TRBJ1-3; D gene: NA; CDR3 DNA: TGTGCCACTAGGCTTGGGGGGGGTGCAGGAAACACCATATATTTT; CDR3 protein: CATRLGGGAGNTIYF
V gene: TRBV28; clone size: NA; J gene: TRBJ1-2; D gene: NA; CDR3 DNA: TGTGCCAGCAGGAGGGCCGGGGTATGGACCCGAGAATATAACTATGGCTACACCTTC; CDR3 protein: CASRRAGVWTREYNYGYTF
V gene: TRBV5-1; clone size: NA; J gene: TRBJ2-5; D gene: TRBD2; CDR3 DNA: TGCGCCAGCAGTATGCTCCCTACTAGCGGACAAGAGACCCAGTACTTC; CDR3 protein: CASSMLPTSGQETQYF
V gene: TRBV4-1; clone size: NA; J gene: TRBJ2-1; D gene: TRBD2; CDR3 DNA: TGCGCCAGCAGCCAAGTACTAGCGGGAGTGGCCAATGAGCAGTTCTTC; CDR3 protein: CASSQVLAGVANEQFF
V gene: TRBV7-9; clone size: few; J gene: TRBJ1-4; D gene: TRBD1; CDR3 DNA: TGTGCCAGCAGCTCACAGGGGGCATTTGGAGAAAAACTGTTTTTT; CDR3 protein: CASSSQGAFGEKLFF
V gene: TRBV18; clone size: NA; J gene: TRBJ1-2; D gene: NA; CDR3 DNA: TGTGCCAGCTCTCAACGAGGGCAGGTCTATGGCTACACCTTC; CDR3 protein: CASSQRGQVYGYTF
V gene: TRBV18; clone size: NA; J gene: TRBJ2-1; D gene: TRBD2; CDR3 DNA: TGTGCCAGCTCACTCGGGACTAGCTCCTACAATGAGCAGTTCTTC; CDR3 protein: CASSLGTSSYNEQFF
V gene: TRBV7-7; clone size: NA; J gene: TRBJ2-3; D gene: NA; CDR3 DNA: TGTGCTAGCAGCTTAGGAAATCCCAAAGCACCGCAGTATTTT; CDR3 protein: CASSLGNPKAPQYF
V gene: TRBV4-3; clone size: NA; J gene: TRBJ2-3; D gene: TRBD2; CDR3 DNA: TGCGCCAGCAGCCAAGGACTAGCGACCACAGATACGCAGTATTTT; CDR3 protein: CASSQGLATTDTQYF
V gene: TRBV28; clone size: NA; J gene: TRBJ2-3; D gene: NA; CDR3 DNA: TGTGCCAGCACCACAAGGTACAGAACGCCAGATACGCAGTATTTT; CDR3 protein: CASTTRYRTPDTQYF
V gene: TRBV14; clone size: NA; J gene: TRBJ2-3; D gene: NA; CDR3 DNA: TGTGCCAGCAGGGCTCGGTCCACAGATACGCAGTATTTT; CDR3 protein: CASRARSTDTQYF
V gene: TRBV6-1; clone size: NA; J gene: TRBJ2-3; D gene: TRBD2; CDR3 DNA: TGTGCCAGCAGTTTCGCTAGCGGAGGGGATACGCAGTATTTT; CDR3 protein: CASSFASGGDTQYF
V gene: TRBV9; clone size: few; J gene: TRBJ2-6; D gene: NA; CDR3 DNA: TGTGCCAGCAGCGTAAGTCTAAGGGGTCGGCTCTCTGGGGCCAACGTCCTGACTTTC; CDR3 protein: CASSVSLRGRLSGANVLTF
V gene: TRBV7-2; clone size: NA; J gene: TRBJ1-1; D gene: TRBD1; CDR3 DNA: TGTGCCAGCAGTTCCAGACAGGGGGGGATTCCCGAGAACACTGAAGCTTTCTTT; CDR3 protein: CASSSRQGGIPENTEAFF
V gene: TRBV7-2; clone size: once; J gene: TRBJ2-1; D gene: TRBD2; CDR3 DNA: TGTGCCAGCAGCTTCCGACTAGCGGGAAATGAGCAGTTCTTC; CDR3 protein: CASSFRLAGNEQFF
V gene: TRBV11-2; clone size: few; J gene: TRBJ2-1; D gene: TRBD2; CDR3 DNA: TGTGCCAGCAGCTTGGGGCTTAGCGGGAGCGATGAGCAGTTCTTC; CDR3 protein: CASSLGLSGSDEQFF
V gene: TRBV5-4; clone size: few; J gene: TRBJ1-1; D gene: NA; CDR3 DNA: TGTGCCAGCAGCACATGGACAAGCTTGAACACTGAAGCTTTCTTT; CDR3 protein: CASSTWTSLNTEAFF
V gene: TRBV5-1; clone size: NA; J gene: TRBJ2-7; D gene: TRBD1; CDR3 DNA: TGCGCCAGCAGCTGGACAGGGAGCTCCTACGAGCAGTACTTC; CDR3 protein: CASSWTGSSYEQYF
V gene: TRBV28; clone size: few; J gene: TRBJ2-1; D gene: NA; CDR3 DNA: TGTGCCAGCAGTTTACCCCCACAGGCAGAAAATGAGCAGTTCTTC; CDR3 protein: CASSLPPQAENEQFF
V gene: TRBV7-2; clone size: few; J gene: TRBJ2-3; D gene: NA; CDR3 DNA: TGTGCCAGCGCGACGAGCCTAGCTGTGTCAACAGATACGCAGTATTTT; CDR3 protein: CASATSLAVSTDTQYF
V gene: TRBV9; clone size: NA; J gene: TRBJ1-5; D gene: NA; CDR3 DNA: TGTGCCAGCAGCGTAGCACCTGGTGGCAATCAGCCCCAGCATTTT; CDR3 protein: CASSVAPGGNQPQHF
V gene: TRBV29-1; clone size: few; J gene: TRBJ1-1; D gene: NA; CDR3 DNA: TGCAGCGTTGCAGACATCACTGAAGCTTTCTTT; CDR3 protein: CSVADITEAFF
V gene: TRBV19; clone size: NA; J gene: TRBJ2-7; D gene: TRBD2; CDR3 DNA: TGTGCCAGTACCCGAAGCGGGACTAGCGGCTACGAGCAGTACTTC; CDR3 protein: CASTRSGTSGYEQYF
V gene: TRBV19; clone size: few; J gene: TRBJ1-5; D gene: NA; CDR3 DNA: TGTGCCAGTACCTATAGAGGGCAGCCCCAGCATTTT; CDR3 protein: CASTYRGQPQHF
V gene: TRBV7-2; clone size: few; J gene: TRBJ2-6; D gene: NA; CDR3 DNA: TGTGCCAGCAGGGGGGGCACACACTCTGGGGCCAACGTCCTGACTTTC; CDR3 protein: CASRGGTHSGANVLTF
V gene: TRBV7-2; clone size: NA; J gene: TRBJ1-1; D gene: NA; CDR3 DNA: TGTGCCAGCAGCTTAGCGCGAGAGTACACTGAAGCTTTCTTT; CDR3 protein: CASSLAREYTEAFF
V gene: TRBV15; clone size: NA; J gene: TRBJ2-7; D gene: NA; CDR3 DNA: TGTGCCACCAGCAGAGATCGATCAGAGACCTACGAGCAGTACTTC; CDR3 protein: CATSRDRSETYEQYF
V gene: TRBV7-2; clone size: NA; J gene: TRBJ2-7; D gene: NA; CDR3 DNA: TGTGCCAGCAGAGAGGGAGGATACGAGCAGTACTTC; CDR3 protein: CASREGGYEQYF
V gene: TRBV28; clone size: NA; J gene: TRBJ2-2; D gene: NA; CDR3 DNA: TGTGCCAGCAGCGAGCAGGGCACCGGGGAGCTGTTTTTT; CDR3 protein: CASSEQGTGELFF
V gene: TRBV4-1; clone size: NA; J gene: TRBJ2-1; D gene: NA; CDR3 DNA: TGCGCCAGCAGCCAAGCAGACATCAGCGGCCTATACAATGAGCAGTTCTTC; CDR3 protein: CASSQADISGLYNEQFF
V gene: TRBV7-9; clone size: NA; J gene: TRBJ2-5; D gene: NA; CDR3 DNA: TGTGCCAGCAGCTTGAGTCTGGGGACGGTCGGAGAGACCCAGTACTTC; CDR3 protein: CASSLSLGTVGETQYF
V gene: TRBV11-2; clone size: few; J gene: TRBJ2-3; D gene: TRBD2; CDR3 DNA: TGTGCCAGCAGCCCCGGGACTAGCGGGAGCGGGCAGTATTTT; CDR3 protein: CASSPGTSGSGQYF
V gene: TRBV6-6; clone size: NA; J gene: TRBJ2-2; D gene: TRBD2; CDR3 DNA: TGTGCCAGCAGCCCTCAGGGGGCTCTAGCGGGAGGACTGTTTTTT; CDR3 protein: CASSPQGALAGGLFF
V gene: TRBV7-2; clone size: few; J gene: TRBJ2-3; D gene: NA; CDR3 DNA: TGTGCCAGCAGCTTAGAGTGGGGCACAGATACGCAGTATTTT; CDR3 protein: CASSLEWGTDTQYF
V gene: TRBV7-2; clone size: few; J gene: TRBJ2-5; D gene: NA; CDR3 DNA: TGTGCCAGCAGCTTATACTTAGCGGTCCAAGAGACCCAGTACTTC; CDR3 protein: CASSLYLAVQETQYF
V gene: TRBV7-9; clone size: NA; J gene: TRBJ2-7; D gene: NA; CDR3 DNA: TGTGCCAGCAGCCATATACAGGGATTCTACGAGCAGTACTTC; CDR3 protein: CASSHIQGFYEQYF
V gene: TRBV5-1; clone size: NA; J gene: TRBJ2-5; D gene: NA; CDR3 DNA: TGCGCCAGCAGCCCGGATCCCCCTCCAGCGTCCCAAGAGACCCAGTACTTC; CDR3 protein: CASSPDPPPASQETQYF
V gene: TRBV6-5; clone size: NA; J gene: TRBJ2-7; D gene: TRBD1; CDR3 DNA: TGTGCCAGCAGTTCCAACCCGGGACAGGGACCCTACGAGCAGTACTTC; CDR3 protein: CASSSNPGQGPYEQYF
V gene: TRBV19; clone size: NA; J gene: TRBJ2-5; D gene: NA; CDR3 DNA: TGTGCCAGTAGTACTACAGGGACCCAGTACTTC; CDR3 protein: CASSTTGTQYF
V gene: TRBV6-1; clone size: NA; J gene: TRBJ2-3; D gene: TRBD2; CDR3 DNA: TGTGCCAGCAGTGAAGCCGGCGGGAGTATCACAGATACGCAGTATTTT; CDR3 protein: CASSEAGGSITDTQYF